The 8 T cell receptor beta chains in this list originate from one sample, sequenced in a study of blood T cell repertoires in COVID-19. Generated by immunoSEQ multiplex PCR, the TCRdb table keeps only in-frame clones and is missing some. Among 70,000 or so clones, around 80% were seen once, and the ten largest hold more than 9.5%. Sequences were obtained from peripheral blood. The receptors were gathered from a woman of 80 years or more with acute or convalescent COVID-19.

J is TRBJ2-5 and V is TRBV19; no reliable D call. CDR3 length: 15 amino acids. The V and J ends lost 3 bases and 2 bases respectively, with 13 bases between them. Germline V gives CDR1 LNHDA, CDR2 SQIVND (reference sequence). The CDR3 loop reads CASSITVFTQETQYF. In DNA, the CDR3 is TGTGCCAGTAGTATCACAGTATTTACACAAGAGACCCAGTACTTC.

The chain joins TRBV5-6 to TRBJ2-2; the D gene is possibly TRBD1 (6 bases). The CDR3 contains 13 residues. Per the germline V gene, CDR1 is SGHDT and CDR2 is YYEEEE. Trimming stripped 4 bases from V and 8 bases from J, with 12 bases between. The CDR3 spells CASSATGLGELFF. In nucleotides, the CDR3 is TGTGCCAGCAGCGCCACAGGGTTAGGGGAGCTGTTTTTT.

V and J are TRBV10-3 and TRBJ2-7, with 9 bases lining up with TRBD1. Germline values: CDR1 ENHRY, CDR2 SYGVKD. V was clipped by 0 bases and J by 6 bases; unmatched bases: 3. The CDR3 loop spans 14 amino acids. The chain's CDR3 is CAISESNRGLEQYF. DNA for the CDR3: TGTGCCATCAGTGAGTCGAACAGGGGGCTCGAGCAGTACTTC.

The table lists this clone with a few counts. The J gene is TRBJ1-6, the V gene TRBV9, with 7 bases fitting TRBD1. The V gene's germline CDR1 is SGDLS and CDR2 YYNGEE. J gave up 0 bases and V 3 bases, and 6 bases lay outside the gene matches. CDR3 length equals 17 residues. The CDR3 sequence is CASSGGTEYSYNSPLHF. CDR3 coding DNA: TGTGCCAGCAGCGGTGGGACAGAATACTCCTATAATTCACCCCTCCACTTT.

V usage is TRBV5-1 and J usage is TRBJ2-5, with 14 bases identical to TRBD2. CDR3 size: 17 residues. Germline-derived CDR1 and CDR2 are SGHRS and YFSETQ. Trimming removed 4 bases from V and 5 bases from J; junction bases left unmatched: 10. CDR3 nucleotides: TGCGCCAGCAGCCCAGGGACTAGCGGGGGCTCTTCCGAGACCCAGTACTTC. Translated: CASSPGTSGGSSETQYF.

This clone has a single count. The chain couples TRBV6-1 to TRBJ1-1; no clear D. This CDR3 contains 15 residues. Germline V gives CDR1 MNHNS, CDR2 SASEGT. V was shortened by 2 bases and J by 1 base, with 11 bases between the two germline ends. CDR3 loop: CASSELRNENTEAFF. CDR3 bases: TGTGCCAGCAGTGAACTCAGAAATGAGAACACTGAAGCTTTCTTT.

The gene calls are TRBV3-1 (or the pseudogene TRBV3-2) and TRBJ2-5, with 7 positions matching TRBD1. Looked up from germline, CDR1 is LGHDT and CDR2 is YNNKEL (reference sequence). The junction had 7 bases not matched to a gene; V was cut back by 8 bases and J by 1 base. This CDR3 comprises 14 residues. This CDR3 reads CASRQGASQETQYF. The CDR3 DNA reads as TGTGCCAGCCGACAGGGCGCTAGCCAAGAGACCCAGTACTTC.

The V call is TRBV4-1, the J call TRBJ2-7, with D tentatively TRBD1 (7 bases). CDR3 length: 15 amino acids. Looked up from germline, CDR1 is MGHRA and CDR2 is YSYEKL. V lost 4 bases to trimming and J lost 6 bases, with 19 bases between them. Here the CDR3 reads CASSRGAGGGVEQYF. The CDR3 nucleotides read TGCGCCAGCAGCCGCGGGGCAGGAGGGGGCGTCGAGCAGTACTTC.